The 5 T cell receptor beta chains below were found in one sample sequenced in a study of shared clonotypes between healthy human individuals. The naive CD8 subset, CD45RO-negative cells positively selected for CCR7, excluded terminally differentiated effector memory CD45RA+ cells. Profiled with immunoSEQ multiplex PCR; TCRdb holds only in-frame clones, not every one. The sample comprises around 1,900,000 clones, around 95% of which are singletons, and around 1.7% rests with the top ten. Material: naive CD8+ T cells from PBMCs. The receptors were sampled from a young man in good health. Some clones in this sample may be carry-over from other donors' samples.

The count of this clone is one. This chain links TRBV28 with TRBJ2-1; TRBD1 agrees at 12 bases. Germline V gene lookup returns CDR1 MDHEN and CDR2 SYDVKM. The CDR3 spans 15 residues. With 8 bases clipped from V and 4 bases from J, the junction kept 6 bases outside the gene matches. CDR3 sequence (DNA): TGTGCCAGCGGGGGACAGGGGGCCCCGTACAATGAGCAGTTCTTC. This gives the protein CASGGQGAPYNEQFF.

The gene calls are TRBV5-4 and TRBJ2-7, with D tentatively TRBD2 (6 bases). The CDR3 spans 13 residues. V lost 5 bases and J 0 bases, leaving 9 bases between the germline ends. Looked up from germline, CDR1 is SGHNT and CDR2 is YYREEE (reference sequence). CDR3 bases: TGTGCCAGCAGGGGAGGAGACTCCTACGAGCAGTACTTC. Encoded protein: CASRGGDSYEQYF.

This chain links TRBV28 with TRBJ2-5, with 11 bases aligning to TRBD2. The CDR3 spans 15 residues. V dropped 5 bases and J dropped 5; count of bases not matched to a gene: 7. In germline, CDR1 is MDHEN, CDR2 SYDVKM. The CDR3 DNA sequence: TGTGCCAGCAGTCCACACACTAGCGGGAGTGAGACCCAGTACTTC. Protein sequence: CASSPHTSGSETQYF.

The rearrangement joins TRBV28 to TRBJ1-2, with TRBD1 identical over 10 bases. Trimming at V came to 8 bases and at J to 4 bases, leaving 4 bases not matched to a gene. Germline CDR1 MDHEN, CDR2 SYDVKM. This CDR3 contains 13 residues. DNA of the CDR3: TGTGCCAGCGTGACAGGGGGCAGCTATGGCTACACCTTC. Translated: CASVTGGSYGYTF.

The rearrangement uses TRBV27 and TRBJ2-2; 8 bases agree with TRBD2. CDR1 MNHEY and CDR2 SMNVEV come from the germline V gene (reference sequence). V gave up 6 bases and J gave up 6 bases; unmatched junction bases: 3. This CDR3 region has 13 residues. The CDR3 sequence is CASRIGGAGELFF. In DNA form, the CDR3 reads TGTGCCAGCAGGATCGGGGGGGCCGGGGAGCTGTTTTTT.